This T cell receptor (beta chain) was documented in a study of early T cells in non-severe SARS-CoV-2 infection. Tagging with unique molecular identifiers was applied to individual cDNA molecules. TCRdb ran MiXCR on the 5' RACE reads and lists one entry per CDR3 protein. The profile shows tens of thousands of distinct CDR3 sequences, roughly an eighth of them singletons. A few counts support this clonotype. Trimming at V came to 5 bases and at J to 1 base, leaving 3 bases not matched to a gene. This CDR3 has 14 residues. CDR1 and CDR2 (germline): SGHAT, FQNNGV. This clonotype was sampled from an adult who was a healthcare worker with PCR-confirmed SARS-CoV-2 infection or an uninfected control (not recorded which). This chain joins TRBV11-2 and TRBJ2-3, with 7 bases aligning to TRBD2. The specimen sequenced was whole blood. The CDR3 DNA reads TGTGCCAGCAGCCTAAGCGGGGGCACAGATACGCAGTATTTT. Translation gives CASSLSGGTDTQYF.